This T cell receptor (beta chain) came from a study of spatial heterogeneity in lung cancer (dated by TCRdb to the late 2010s). About the full investigation: Samples were obtained from 72 patients with early-stage, untreated non-small cell lung cancer from the lung TRACERx cohort. Beta-chain transcripts were consistently detected in greater numbers than alpha-chain transcripts, which likely reflects a higher abundance of beta-chain transcripts. Both alpha and beta chains were TCR-sequenced in approximately 220 tumor regions, 64 matched nontumor lung samples and approximately 50 PBMC samples obtained at surgery. Nonsynonymous mutation counts, determined by whole-exome sequencing of tumor tissue, were related to TCR repertoire features. In non-small cell lung cancer, the study quantitatively compared TCR alpha and beta repertoires across several tumor regions, matched nontumor lung, and blood. Follow-up PBMC samples were sequenced whenever the samples were available, and the median time to follow-up was about 2 years after resection. In the raw uncorrected reads, each unique combination of TCR and UMI appeared on average more than ten times. Points the paper makes about the study in general: Confirming at a functional level the hypothesis that regional TCRs recognize regional mutations was considered to require additional single-cell paired TCR alpha and beta sequencing. Only 14 to 15 patients were included in the comparisons of baseline and follow-up blood repertoires. Ubiquitous expanded tumor TCRs were detected in blood more often at tumor resection than at routine follow-up.

Library method: 5' RACE. The sequencing machine was a NextSeq 500. To allow correction of PCR and sequencing errors, the TCR library protocol tagged every TCR cDNA molecule with a unique molecular identifier. The paper's data handling went like this. TCR identification, UMI-based error correction and CDR3 extraction were performed with Decombinator tools. TCRs above a frequency of 2 per 1,000, corresponding to the top 1% of the tumor frequency distribution, were defined as expanded. Renyi diversity was computed with the R vegan package after each repertoire had been subsampled 100 times to 5,000 TCRs. To build CDR3 similarity networks, amino acid triplet string-kernel similarity was used, and CDR3s were connected when their pairwise similarity was above 0.82. TCRdb cleaned the public reads at Q25 with fastp, built clones with MiXCR and kept in-frame beta chains. Rows are combined by CDR3 protein, so each entry shows the most common genes and DNA. The V and J calls shown here were made by TCRdb, not taken from the authors' results. Counted in this sample were 95,000 to 130,000 distinct CDR3 sequences; roughly an eighth of them appeared once. Around 16% of the sample is held by the ten biggest clonotypes.

Details on this clonotype: The antigen it binds to is not known. Base qualities were left out, and no much larger clone turns up one base away.

The CDR1 and CDR2 encoded by the germline V gene are SGDLS and YYNGEE. Counted from cysteine to phenylalanine, this CDR3 has 14 amino acids. Kept here is only the CDR3 DNA, which spans 42 bases and is read in frame from base 1. Compared with germline, V lacks 3 bases and J lacks 5 bases; bases without a gene match: 6. The time point label for this specimen denotes: blood at routine non-recurrence follow-up after resection. TCR sequencing used whole RNA extracted from tumor and nontumor lung tissue, or from cryopreserved PBMC samples, without cell sorting. Only patients for whom sufficient RNA was available from at least two tumor regions were selected for TCR sequencing.

The sequence came from a male donor with early-stage non-small cell lung cancer. The chain joins TRBV9 to TRBJ1-1, and 8 junctional nucleotides match TRBD1. Sequences were derived from PBMCs, sampled at follow-up. The bases read TGTGCCAGCAGCGCGGAGGACAGGGCTACTGAAGCTTTCTTT. This codes for CASSAEDRATEAFF.